A selection of T cell receptor beta chains follows, all from one sample in a study of blood T cell repertoires in COVID-19. Clones were sequenced by immunoSEQ multiplex PCR, and TCRdb holds only the in-frame ones, with some missing. This sample carries about 150,000 clones, less than 90% of them seen once, and the ten largest clones take 13% to 15%. Specimen: peripheral blood. The receptor source for this set is a man in his late teens or twenties with active or convalescent COVID-19. Each CDR3 is given with its conserved first and last residue. The D gene is left open where the match is weak. Some rows have no size entry. The others give once, few or many, or a class for an expanded clone.

D gene | clone size | J gene | V gene | CDR3 DNA | CDR3 protein
TRBD2 | - | TRBJ2-1 | TRBV4-1 | TGCGCCAGCAGCCAAGCTAGCGGGGGGACCCTAGGGGGTTACAATGAGCAGTTCTTC | CASSQASGGTLGGYNEQFF
TRBD1 | - | TRBJ1-4 | TRBV2 | TGTGCCAGCAGTTTGACAGGGGCTAATGAAAAACTGTTTTTT | CASSLTGANEKLFF
- | - | TRBJ1-5 | TRBV9 | TGTGCCAGCAGCGTAGACAATAGCAATCAGCCCCAGCATTTT | CASSVDNSNQPQHF
- | - | TRBJ2-3 | TRBV12-3/TRBV12-4 | TGTGCCAGCAATGCGGGCCTCCTGGATACGCAGTATTTT | CASNAGLLDTQYF
- | - | TRBJ1-3 | TRBV5-6 | TGTGCCAGCAGCTTGGTAGGAGGTGGAAACACCATATATTTT | CASSLVGGGNTIYF
- | - | TRBJ2-3 | TRBV18 | TGTGCCAGCTCACCAGGTAGCACTCGCACAGATACGCAGTATTTT | CASSPGSTRTDTQYF
- | - | TRBJ1-1 | TRBV15 | TGTGCCACCAGCAGAGATTCAGGGAACACTGAAGCTTTCTTT | CATSRDSGNTEAFF
TRBD2 | - | TRBJ2-7 | TRBV27 | TGTGCCAGCAGCCTGAGGCTAGCGGGGGCACGGGACGAGCAGTACTTC | CASSLRLAGARDEQYF
TRBD1 | - | TRBJ1-6 | TRBV11-2 | TGTGCCAGCAGCCCGCCGGACAGGGGGAGCTCACCCCTCCACTTT | CASSPPDRGSSPLHF
- | few | TRBJ2-4 | TRBV5-1 | TGCGCCAGCAGCCGGGAGCCTTCTCCAGCCAAAAACATTCAGTACTTC | CASSREPSPAKNIQYF
- | - | TRBJ1-1 | TRBV27 | TGTGCCAGCAAAAGCTACCTACAGGGAGAAACTGAAGCTTTCTTT | CASKSYLQGETEAFF
- | - | TRBJ2-1 | TRBV11-3 | TGTGCCAGCAGCTTAGTGGGGGCCCACAATGAGCAGTTCTTC | CASSLVGAHNEQFF
TRBD1 | - | TRBJ1-2 | TRBV27 | TGTGCCAGCAGTAAAAGGTGGACAGGGGCACTTTGGGACTATGGCTACACCTTC | CASSKRWTGALWDYGYTF
- | many | TRBJ2-3 | TRBV6-4 | TGTGCCAGCAGTGACGGAGGGGGCACAGATACGCAGTATTTT | CASSDGGGTDTQYF
TRBD2 | - | TRBJ2-1 | TRBV5-1 | TGCGCCAGCAGCTTGGCTAGCGGGGGGGCTCTCTACAATGAGCAGTTCTTC | CASSLASGGALYNEQFF
TRBD1 | - | TRBJ1-1 | TRBV5-5 | TGTGCCAGCAGCAGGACAGGGGGAACTGAAGCTTTCTTT | CASSRTGGTEAFF
- | - | TRBJ2-7 | TRBV14 | TGTGCCAGCAGCCAAGCGTTCTTAGAGGGCCGGCAGTACTTC | CASSQAFLEGRQYF
- | - | TRBJ2-1 | TRBV19 | TGTGCCAGTAGCCTGAGCTCCTACAATGAGCAGTTCTTC | CASSLSSYNEQFF
TRBD1 | - | TRBJ1-2 | TRBV11-3 | TGTGCCAGCAGCGGACAGGGTGACTATGGCTACACCTTC | CASSGQGDYGYTF
- | - | TRBJ2-1 | TRBV18 | TGTGCCAGCTCACGAGACAGTTCAATCTACAATGAGCAGTTCTTC | CASSRDSSIYNEQFF
- | - | TRBJ2-1 | TRBV9 | TGTGCCAGCAGCGTAATTAGTTTGAACAATGAGCAGTTCTTC | CASSVISLNNEQFF
- | - | TRBJ2-2 | TRBV7-2 | TGTGCCAGCAGCTTATACGGGGACACCGGGGAGCTGTTTTTT | CASSLYGDTGELFF
TRBD2 | - | TRBJ2-2 | TRBV29-1 | TGCAGCGTCGGACTAGCGGGACGGGGAATCACCGGGGAGCTGTTTTTT | CSVGLAGRGITGELFF
- | - | TRBJ2-5 | TRBV27 | TGTGCCAGCAGTTTATCAGGTGGGCCGAGAGAGACCCAGTACTTC | CASSLSGGPRETQYF
TRBD1 | - | TRBJ1-6 | TRBV28 | TGTGCCAGCAGTTTGAGCGGGACAGGGGGCTACGTGGATAATTCACCCCTCCACTTT | CASSLSGTGGYVDNSPLHF
- | - | TRBJ2-2 | TRBV5-1 | TGCGCCAGCAGTTACACCGGGACAATGAACACCGGGGAGCTGTTTTTT | CASSYTGTMNTGELFF
TRBD2 | - | TRBJ2-7 | TRBV6-2/TRBV6-3 | TGTGCCAGCAGTTACTCGATGGGCCCTACGGGAGGGTCCTCCTACGAGCAGTACTTC | CASSYSMGPTGGSSYEQYF
- | few | TRBJ2-2 | TRBV5-4 | TGTGCCAGCAGCTCCTATTCGAACACCGGGGAGCTGTTTTTT | CASSSYSNTGELFF
TRBD1 | - | TRBJ1-3 | TRBV5-6 | TGTGCCAGCAGCTTGACGGCAGGGGGCTCTGGAAACACCATATATTTT | CASSLTAGGSGNTIYF
TRBD1 | - | TRBJ1-3 | TRBV3-1/TRBV3-2 | TGTGCCAGCAGACCCCTTGACAGGGGCGCTGGAAACACCATATATTTT | CASRPLDRGAGNTIYF
TRBD1 | - | TRBJ2-3 | TRBV7-9 | TGTGCCAGCAGCCTCCCGGACAGGGTTGGGACCCGAAGCACAGATACGCAGTATTTT | CASSLPDRVGTRSTDTQYF
TRBD1 | - | TRBJ2-1 | TRBV5-1 | TGCGCCAGCAGCTTTGGACAGGGGTTCAATGAGCAGTTCTTC | CASSFGQGFNEQFF
- | - | TRBJ1-1 | TRBV27 | TGTGCCAGCAGTTTATTGGGCGGCAGGGGATACGGGAACACTGAAGCTTTCTTT | CASSLLGGRGYGNTEAFF
TRBD2 | - | TRBJ2-7 | TRBV12-5 | TGTGCTAGTGCCCAAGGGACTAGCGGGAGTGAGTACGAGCAGTACTTC | CASAQGTSGSEYEQYF
TRBD2 | - | TRBJ2-2 | TRBV7-9 | TGTGCCAGCAGCCCTAGTGGACTAGCCGCTACAAACGGGGAGCTGTTTTTT | CASSPSGLAATNGELFF
- | - | TRBJ1-2 | TRBV27 | TGTGCCAGCAGTTCCACAGGGATCGGTGGCTACACCTTC | CASSSTGIGGYTF
TRBD1 | many | TRBJ2-4 | TRBV3-1/TRBV3-2 | TGTGCCAGCAGCGGGACAGATCTATCGGCCAAAAACATTCAGTACTTC | CASSGTDLSAKNIQYF
TRBD2 | - | TRBJ2-7 | TRBV7-8 | TGTGCCAGCAGCCCAGGGACTAGCGGAACCTACGAGCAGTACTTC | CASSPGTSGTYEQYF
- | - | TRBJ2-7 | TRBV5-1 | TGCGCCAGCAGCTTGGTAGACAGCTCCTACGAGCAGTACTTC | CASSLVDSSYEQYF
- | - | TRBJ2-1 | TRBV19 | TGTGCCAGTAGCGACCTGACTAGAGCCTACAATGAGCAGTTCTTC | CASSDLTRAYNEQFF
- | - | TRBJ2-3 | TRBV7-2 | TGTGCCAGCAGCTCCCGGGGGAGGCTCCCGCGAAGCACAGATACGCAGTATTTT | CASSSRGRLPRSTDTQYF
TRBD2 | - | TRBJ2-1 | TRBV11-1 | TGTGCCAGCAGCCCCTGGGGCGGCGGGAGCTACAATGAGCAGTTCTTC | CASSPWGGGSYNEQFF
TRBD1 | - | TRBJ2-7 | TRBV27 | TGTGCCAGCAGTTGGGTGGGACAGGGGGCCAAATCCTACGAGCAGTACTTC | CASSWVGQGAKSYEQYF
- | - | TRBJ2-5 | TRBV19 | TGTGCCAGTAGTATCCAGGACATGGAGACCCAGTACTTC | CASSIQDMETQYF
- | - | TRBJ2-1 | TRBV5-1 | TGCGCCAGCAGCTTTAGCTCTTTAGTAAATGAGCAGTTCTTC | CASSFSSLVNEQFF
- | - | TRBJ2-7 | TRBV27 | TGTGCCAGCAGTTTCTCCCCTCTACTAGGGTACGAGCAGTACTTC | CASSFSPLLGYEQYF
TRBD2 | - | TRBJ2-7 | TRBV4-3 | TGCGCCAGCAGCAAATCCGGGACTAGCGGCTACGAGCAGTACTTC | CASSKSGTSGYEQYF
TRBD1 | - | TRBJ1-4 | TRBV28 | TGTGCCAGCAGTCGCTTAGGGACAGGGAATGAAAAACTGTTTTTT | CASSRLGTGNEKLFF
- | many | TRBJ1-5 | TRBV6-2/TRBV6-3 | TGTGCCAGCAGTTACGCACAGGGTGGAAATCAGCCCCAGCATTTT | CASSYAQGGNQPQHF
TRBD1 | - | TRBJ1-3 | TRBV7-2 | TGTGCCAGCAGCTCTCGGACAGGCTCTGGAAACACCATATATTTT | CASSSRTGSGNTIYF